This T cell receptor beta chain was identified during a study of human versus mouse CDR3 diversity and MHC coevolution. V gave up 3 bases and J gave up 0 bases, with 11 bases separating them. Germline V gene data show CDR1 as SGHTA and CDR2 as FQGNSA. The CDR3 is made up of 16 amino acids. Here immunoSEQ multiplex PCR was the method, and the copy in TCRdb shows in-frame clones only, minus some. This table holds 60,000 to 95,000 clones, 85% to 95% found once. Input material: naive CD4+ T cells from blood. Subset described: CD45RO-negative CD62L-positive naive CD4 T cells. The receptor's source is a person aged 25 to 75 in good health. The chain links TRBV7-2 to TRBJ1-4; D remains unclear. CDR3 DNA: TGTGCCAGCAGCTTTGCAGGAATTGCAACTAATGAAAAACTGTTTTTT. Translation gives CASSFAGIATNEKLFF.